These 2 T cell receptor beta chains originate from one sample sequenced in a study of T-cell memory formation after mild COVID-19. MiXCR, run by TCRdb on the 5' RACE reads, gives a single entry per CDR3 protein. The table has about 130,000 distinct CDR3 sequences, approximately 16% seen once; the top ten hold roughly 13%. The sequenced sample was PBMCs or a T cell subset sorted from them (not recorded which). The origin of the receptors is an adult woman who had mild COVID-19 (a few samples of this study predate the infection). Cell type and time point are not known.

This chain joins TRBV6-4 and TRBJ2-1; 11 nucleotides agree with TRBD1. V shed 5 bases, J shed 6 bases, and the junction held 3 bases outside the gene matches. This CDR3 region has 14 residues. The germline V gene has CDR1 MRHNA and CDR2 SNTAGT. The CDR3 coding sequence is TGTGCCAGCAGTCCCGGGACAGGGGGCAATGAGCAGTTCTTC. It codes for CASSPGTGGNEQFF.

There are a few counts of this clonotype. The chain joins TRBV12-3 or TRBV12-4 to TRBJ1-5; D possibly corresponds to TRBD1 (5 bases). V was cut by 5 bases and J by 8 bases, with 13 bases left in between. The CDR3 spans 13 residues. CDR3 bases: TGTGCCAGCAGTCGTGACAGTAGCAAGCCCCAGCATTTT. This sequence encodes CASSRDSSKPQHF.